This entry features one T cell receptor (beta chain) sequence. This sample stems from a study of CD8 T cells in Susac syndrome. Sequencing targeted TCR beta in blood CD8+ and CD4+ T cells. The healthy controls were matched to patients by age and sex. CD8+ and CD4+ T cells were negatively isolated; TEMRA cells were FACS-enriched. RNA amounts of roughly 0.45 to 1 ug underwent reverse transcription with random hexamers. By means of immunoSEQ multiplex PCR, TCR beta CDR3 spanning 54 Vbeta and 13 Jbeta underwent amplification. Via MiXCR, TCRdb re-called the immunoSEQ multiplex PCR reads, giving one row per CDR3 protein. The profile shows approximately 120,000 distinct CDR3 sequences, 92% of them singletons. The receptor's source is a human donor in good health. The sequenced material came from CD4+ T cells from PBMCs.

CDR3: CSVGRRTSGLSSNEQYF. Here the CDR3 DNA reads TGCAGTGTTGGACGGAGAACTAGCGGGTTAAGCTCGAACGAGCAGTACTTC. The V and J genes are TRBV20-1 and TRBJ2-7; 9 nucleotides align to TRBD2. This CDR3 has 17 residues. Germline V lookup: CDR1 DFQATT, CDR2 SNEGSKA (reference sequence). V shed 7 bases, J shed 5 bases, and the junction held 21 bases outside the gene matches.